What follows describes a single TCR beta chain. Its antigen is unknown. Base qualities were left out, and no much larger clone turns up one base away. This record belongs to a study of T cell changes during pregnancy in multiple sclerosis (dated 2019 in TCRdb). About the investigation overall: The study examined how the T cell repertoire changed over the course of pregnancy in women with multiple sclerosis.

The germline V gene (reference sequence) gives CDR1 as SEHNR and CDR2 as FQNEAQ. Reading from cysteine to phenylalanine, the CDR3 counts 13 amino acids. Only the CDR3 portion is preserved as DNA: 39 bases, with reading frame beginning at the first base. V is shortened by 5 bases, J by 6 bases, and the region joining them spans 12 bases. Libraries were made using the immunoSEQ multiplex PCR assay. Held by TCRdb, this immuneACCESS table contains in-frame sequences only and omits some clones. Under half of the omission traces to an unresolved V gene where checked; the cause of the rest is unknown. This sample is represented by tens of thousands of clones; about 90% of them were singletons. The top ten clones comprise 1.3% to 1.5% of the sample.

The receptor chain draws on TRBV7-9 and TRBJ2-3; the D gene remains uncertain. This TCR came from a female donor in good health, enrolled as a control in a pregnancy study. Material: peripheral blood, obtained in the third trimester of pregnancy. The DNA sequence is given as TGTGCCAGCAGCCACCTCACAGCCGATACGCAGTATTTT. This gives the protein CASSHLTADTQYF.